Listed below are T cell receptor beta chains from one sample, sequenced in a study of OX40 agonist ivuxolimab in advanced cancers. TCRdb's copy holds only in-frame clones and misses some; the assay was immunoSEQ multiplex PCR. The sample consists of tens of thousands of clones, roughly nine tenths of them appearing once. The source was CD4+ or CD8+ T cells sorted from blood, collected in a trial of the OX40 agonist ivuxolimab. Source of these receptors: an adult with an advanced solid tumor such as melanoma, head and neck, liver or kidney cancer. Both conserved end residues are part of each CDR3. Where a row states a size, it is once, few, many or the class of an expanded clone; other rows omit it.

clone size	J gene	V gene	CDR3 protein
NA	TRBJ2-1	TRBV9	CASSATSGRFNEQFF
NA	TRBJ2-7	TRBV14	CASSQEGQGFHEQYF
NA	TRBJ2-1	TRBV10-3	CARGGAGCSYNEQFF
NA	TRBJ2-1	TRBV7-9	CASSLDLLAGVFEQFF
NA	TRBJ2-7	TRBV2	CASSPGGLGKYEQYF
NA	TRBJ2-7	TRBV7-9	CASSLEGTMPYEQYF
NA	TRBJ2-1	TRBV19	CASSILGGWSGTYNEQFF
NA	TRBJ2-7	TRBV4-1	CASSQDTGYYEQYF
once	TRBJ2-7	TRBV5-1	CASSLGSGAGEQYF
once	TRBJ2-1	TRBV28	CASTLNPHISGRVDGEQFF
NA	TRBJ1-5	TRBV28	CASSPLTSNQPQHF
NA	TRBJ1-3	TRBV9	CASSVEPGQGGNTIYF
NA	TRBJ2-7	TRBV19	CASSITGISREQYF
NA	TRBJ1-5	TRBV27	CASSSGGRQPQHF
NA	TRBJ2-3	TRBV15	CATSLPARELPSRTQYF
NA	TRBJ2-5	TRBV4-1	CASSQYSGRSQETQYF
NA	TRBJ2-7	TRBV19	CASSSYRGSYEQYF
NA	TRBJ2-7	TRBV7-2	CASSPTSSGEQYF
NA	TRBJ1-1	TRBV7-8	CASTLKRENTEAFF
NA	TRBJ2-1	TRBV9	CASSVEAGGEGNEQFF
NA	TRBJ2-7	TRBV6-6	CASSYPVTSVDYEQYF
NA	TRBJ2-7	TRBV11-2	CASSLDTYEQYF
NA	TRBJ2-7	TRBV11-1	CASSSLLGSSYEQYF
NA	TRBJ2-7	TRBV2	CASSETTHPLEQYF
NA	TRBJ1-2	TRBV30	CAWSKGTENYGYTF
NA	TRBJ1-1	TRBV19	CASSMDRMNTEAFF
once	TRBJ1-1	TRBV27	CASSLSHRAEAFF
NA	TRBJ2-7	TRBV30	CAWMDRGRSYEQYF